One and the same sample provided the 27 T cell receptor beta chains below, sequenced in a study of blood T cells in healthy people across ages. The authors ran a second PCR of roughly 6 to 11 cycles using a sample-barcoded 5' primer and a J-beta primer mix. TCRdb called the 5' RACE reads again in MiXCR, with one record for every CDR3 protein. The table has 700,000 to 850,000 distinct CDR3 sequences, roughly 50% seen once. Material for sequencing was blood. The receptors were sampled from a man at least 80 years old in good health.

The CDR3 nucleotides are TGTGCCAGCAGCCAAGGGTCAGCGGGAGGGCCGTACTTC. Its translation is CASSQGSAGGPYF. The V gene is TRBV3-1, the J gene TRBJ2-7, with 10 bases matching TRBD2. Trimming at V came to 1 base and at J to 12 bases, leaving 6 bases not matched to a gene. The CDR3 sequence is 13 residues long. The germline gives CDR1 LGHDT, CDR2 YNNKEL (reference sequence).

This chain uses TRBV18 with TRBJ2-1; D is undetermined. The germline CDR1 and CDR2 sequences are KGHSH and LQKENI. With 3 bases removed from V and 5 bases from J, the gap between germline ends came to 14 bases. The CDR3 covers 15 residues. CDR3 sequence (DNA): TGTGCCAGCTCACCTCTGCCCCGATGGGACAATGAGCAGTTCTTC. It specifies CASSPLPRWDNEQFF.

The CDR3 sequence is CASSLPSPSGQETQYF. In DNA, the CDR3 is TGTGCCAGCAGCCTACCCTCGCCGAGCGGTCAAGAGACCCAGTACTTC. The chain carries TRBV14 and TRBJ2-5; D might be TRBD2 (5 bases). There are 16 residues in the CDR3. CDR1 and CDR2 from the germline V gene are SGHDN and FVKESK. Deletions cut 4 bases from V and 2 bases from J, with 17 bases between.

V gene TRBV12-3 or TRBV12-4 combines with J gene TRBJ1-2; 7 positions match TRBD1. V lost 5 bases, J lost 4 bases, and 16 bases stayed unmatched. This CDR3 is 17 amino acids long. CDR3 in amino acids: CASSPIYGTEVPYGYTF. The CDR3 nucleotides are TGTGCCAGCAGTCCCATCTATGGGACAGAGGTCCCCTATGGCTACACCTTC.

The genes are TRBV10-3 and TRBJ2-7; 10 bases align to TRBD1. Unmatched junction bases numbered 4, after V lost 3 bases and J lost 2 bases. The CDR3 runs to 15 residues. Germline CDR1 reads ENHRY; CDR2 reads SYGVKD. The CDR3 reads CAISDPGTGAYEQYF. The CDR3 DNA sequence: TGTGCCATCAGTGACCCCGGGACAGGGGCCTACGAGCAGTACTTC.

The rearrangement uses TRBV2 and TRBJ1-4; 8 bases map to TRBD1. The CDR3 length is 14 residues. J was trimmed by 5 bases and V by 6 bases; bases with no gene match: 5. CDR1 is SNHLY, CDR2 FYNNEI, per germline. Here the CDR3 reads CASSRQGKNEKLFF. The CDR3 region has the DNA TGTGCCAGCAGCAGACAGGGGAAGAATGAAAAACTGTTTTTT.

The V and J genes are TRBV28 and TRBJ1-2; TRBD1 might be the D (6 bases). This CDR3 contains 16 residues. Trimming left V 7 bases short and J 5 bases short, with 23 bases between. Germline CDR1 reads MDHEN; CDR2 reads SYDVKM. CDR3 loop: CASTDERVQGLYGYTF. The CDR3 nucleotides are TGTGCCAGCACGGACGAAAGGGTACAGGGATTGTATGGCTACACCTTC.

This chain joins TRBV30 and TRBJ2-5; 7 bases match TRBD2. V was clipped by 6 bases and J by 0 bases; unmatched bases: 7. This CDR3 spans 14 amino acids. CDR1 and CDR2 (germline): GTSNPN, SVGIG (reference sequence). This CDR3 reads CACGLGGNQETQYF. Here the CDR3 DNA reads TGTGCCTGCGGACTAGGAGGAAACCAAGAGACCCAGTACTTC.

The J gene is TRBJ1-4, the V gene TRBV25-1; 7 bases fit TRBD1. From germline, CDR1 is MGHDK and CDR2 SYGVNS. The junction had 4 bases not matched to a gene; V was cut back by 6 bases and J by 6 bases. This CDR3 comprises 13 residues. The chain's CDR3 is CASRLGQYEKLFF. Here the CDR3 DNA reads TGTGCCAGCAGATTGGGACAGTATGAAAAACTGTTTTTT.

The rearrangement links TRBV28 to TRBJ2-1, with 10 bases that match TRBD2. With 6 bases clipped from V and 5 bases from J, the junction kept 7 bases outside the gene matches. Germline-derived CDR1 and CDR2 are MDHEN and SYDVKM. The CDR3 runs to 15 residues. This chain's CDR3 is CASSLGLATDNEQFF. CDR3 sequence (DNA): TGTGCCAGCAGCCTGGGACTAGCGACCGACAATGAGCAGTTCTTC.

The chain employs TRBV7-9 and TRBJ1-4; no firm D call. The V end was cut by 7 bases, the J end by 0 bases, with 6 bases between. The CDR3 extends over 13 amino acids. The V gene's germline CDR1 is SEHNR and CDR2 FQNEAQ (reference sequence). The CDR3 DNA reads TGTGCCAGCACACGGTCAACTAATGAAAAACTGTTTTTT. It codes for CASTRSTNEKLFF.

This clonotype has a count of ten or more. A much larger clonotype is one base distant, so this may be a read error. V usage is TRBV15 and J usage is TRBJ2-1, with 7 bases matching TRBD2. The J call is uncertain, as TRBJ2-7 better fits the DNA end. The CDR3 runs to 14 residues. Germline CDR1 and CDR2: LNHNV and YYDKDF (reference sequence). The CDR3 sequence: CATSSLADYNEQYF. CDR3 coding DNA: TGTGCCACCAGCAGCCTAGCGGACTACAATGAGCAGTACTTC.

This clonotype was picked up a small number of times. V is TRBV7-2 and J is TRBJ1-6; unclear D gene. V shed 5 bases and J shed 4 bases, with 12 bases lying between them. This CDR3 contains 15 residues. The germline V gene has CDR1 SGHTA and CDR2 FQGNSA. The DNA of the CDR3 is TGTGCCAGCAGCGCATCGACCGGTTATAATTCACCCCTCCACTTT. It is translated as CASSASTGYNSPLHF.

V gene TRBV28 combines with J gene TRBJ2-7, with TRBD1 matching 11 bases. CDR1 MDHEN and CDR2 SYDVKM come from the germline V gene. The CDR3 is made up of 16 amino acids. J gave up 1 base and V 8 bases, and 10 bases lay outside the gene matches. DNA of the CDR3: TGTGCCAGCCATAACCTCGGACAGGGGGCATCCTACGAGCAGTACTTC. Translated: CASHNLGQGASYEQYF. The variable domain in full, with the rest retrieved from reference TRBV28 and TRBJ2-7, is DVKVTQSSRYLVKRTGEKVFLECVQDMDHENMFWYRQDPGLGLRLIYFSYDVKMKEKGDIPEGYSVSREKKERFSLILESASTNQTSMYLCASHNLGQGASYEQYFGPGTRLTVT.

Only a few counts were recorded for this clonotype. The CDR3 here is CASSLQGEIYEQYF. The CDR3, as DNA: TGCGCCAGCAGCTTACAGGGCGAGATCTACGAGCAGTACTTC. This chain links TRBV5-1 with TRBJ2-4, with D perhaps TRBD1 (6 bases). The J call may be faulty, since TRBJ2-7 better matches the DNA end. The CDR3 is made up of 14 amino acids. CDR1 and CDR2 (germline): SGHRS, YFSETQ.

The chain has TRBV20-1 and TRBJ1-5, with 8 bases fitting TRBD1. This CDR3 has 15 amino acids. Germline trimming cut 6 bases from V and 0 bases from J; bases unmatched to any gene: 7. The V gene's germline CDR1 is DFQATT and CDR2 SNEGSKA (reference sequence). This CDR3 is CSASQGAGSNQPQHF. CDR3 nucleotide sequence: TGCAGTGCGTCTCAGGGGGCGGGTAGCAATCAGCCCCAGCATTTT.

The chain has TRBV4-1 and TRBJ2-4, with 9 positions matching TRBD1. The J segment lost 9 bases and the V segment lost 3 bases, leaving 12 bases of the junction unmatched. In germline, CDR1 is MGHRA, CDR2 YSYEKL. The CDR3 sequence is 16 residues long. The CDR3 coding sequence is TGCGCCAGCAGCCAGGCGGACAGGGGAAGTCTGGGCATTCAGTACTTC. Its translation: CASSQADRGSLGIQYF.

The chain carries TRBV3-1 and TRBJ2-7; TRBD2 matches 9 bases. Germline CDR1 LGHDT, CDR2 YNNKEL (reference sequence). The CDR3 has 15 amino acids. J was trimmed by 10 bases and V by 1 base; bases with no gene match: 11. CDR3 region: CASSQGRTSVGPQYF. CDR3 DNA sequence: TGTGCCAGCAGCCAAGGGAGGACTAGCGTCGGGCCCCAGTACTTC.

The chain uses TRBV18 and TRBJ2-1; D call uncertain. The CDR3 spans 16 residues. CDR1 KGHSH and CDR2 LQKENI come from the germline V gene. V was cut by 0 bases and J by 7 bases, with 16 bases left in between. The CDR3 DNA sequence: TGTGCCAGCTCACCACCTAGGGAAACCCGTGGAAATGAGCAGTTCTTC. Translating it yields CASSPPRETRGNEQFF.

This clonotype was picked up a small number of times. The chain combines TRBV20-1 with TRBJ2-7; D is unclear. Trimming pared 3 bases from V and 2 bases from J, leaving 11 bases between. Germline V gives CDR1 DFQATT, CDR2 SNEGSKA (reference sequence). The CDR3 is 13 residues long. CDR3 sequence reads: CSARGIAPYEQYF. CDR3 coding DNA: TGCAGTGCTAGGGGGATTGCCCCCTACGAGCAGTACTTC.

The chain employs TRBV20-1 and TRBJ1-5, with a weak D call TRBD1 (5 bases). The CDR3 length is 13 residues. V was pared by 5 bases and J by 7 bases, with 15 bases between. Germline V gene lookup returns CDR1 DFQATT and CDR2 SNEGSKA (reference sequence). This CDR3 reads CSAPDGGDQPQHF. The CDR3 DNA reads as TGCAGTGCTCCTGACGGAGGGGACCAGCCCCAGCATTTT.

V is TRBV6-5 and J is TRBJ2-2; D gene unclear. The length of the CDR3 is 14 residues. Germline CDR1 MNHEY, CDR2 SVGAGI. Trimming pared 2 bases from V and 4 bases from J, leaving 8 bases between. The CDR3 region is CASSYTGVTGELFF. The CDR3 region has the DNA TGTGCCAGCAGTTACACTGGAGTCACCGGGGAGCTGTTTTTT.

In its sample, this clonotype was seen a few times. The chain employs TRBV20-1 and TRBJ2-1; the match to TRBD2 covers 11 bases. Germline trimming cut 1 base from V and 6 bases from J; bases unmatched to any gene: 2. From germline, CDR1 is DFQATT and CDR2 SNEGSKA (reference sequence). The length of the CDR3 is 14 residues. The CDR3 is CSARVTSGTNEQFF. The CDR3, as DNA: TGCAGTGCTAGAGTGACTAGCGGGACCAATGAGCAGTTCTTC.

In its sample, this clonotype was seen a few times. This chain connects TRBV9 to TRBJ2-3; 9 positions match TRBD1. Germline trimming cut 3 bases from V and 2 bases from J; bases unmatched to any gene: 7. Germline V gene sequence: CDR1 SGDLS, CDR2 YYNGEE. This CDR3 has 16 amino acids. The CDR3 reads CASSASQGAPTDTQYF. CDR3 in DNA: TGTGCCAGCAGCGCCTCACAGGGGGCACCCACAGATACGCAGTATTTT.

The DNA for the CDR3 is TGTGCCACCAGCCAACCGGGGGTAGGAGACGCGTATTTT. Its protein product is CATSQPGVGDAYF. This rearrangement joins TRBV24-1 to TRBJ2-3, with D tentatively TRBD2 (6 bases). The CDR3 runs to 13 residues. V lost 7 bases to trimming and J lost 14 bases, with 21 bases between them. Germline loops: CDR1 KGHDR, CDR2 SFDVKD.

The rearrangement joins TRBV20-1 to TRBJ2-1, with a possible D match to TRBD2 (6 bases). The V gene lost 0 bases and the J gene lost 2 bases, with 20 bases spanning the gap. Germline-derived CDR1 and CDR2 are DFQATT and SNEGSKA (reference sequence). The CDR3 totals 18 residues. The CDR3: CSARDSDATGGTYNEQFF. CDR3 DNA sequence: TGCAGTGCTAGAGACTCCGACGCGACTGGGGGGACCTACAATGAGCAGTTCTTC.

CDR3: CSARRAGGNGGYTF. For the CDR3, the DNA is TGCAGTGCTAGAAGGGCAGGGGGAAACGGTGGCTACACCTTC. This chain uses TRBV20-1 with TRBJ1-2, with TRBD1 matching 7 bases. J gave up 7 bases and V 2 bases, and 10 bases lay outside the gene matches. Per the germline V gene, CDR1 is DFQATT and CDR2 is SNEGSKA (reference sequence). The CDR3 covers 14 residues.